The 22 T cell receptor beta chains reported below all come from one sample, sequenced in a study of cytomegalovirus exposure and HLA in healthy donors. The PCR had 60 Vbeta and 13 Jbeta primers. Sequenced by immunoSEQ multiplex PCR; TCRdb stores in-frame clones only, minus some. This sample has some 130,000 clones, with about 82% found just once. Material for sequencing was PBMCs. Receptors originate from a man aged 25 to 40 in good health.

This clone was detected many times. The gene calls are TRBV6-4 and TRBJ2-2; 7 bases align to TRBD1. The ends lost 6 bases at V and 2 bases at J; junction bases unmatched: 6. This CDR3 has 15 residues. The germline V gene encodes CDR1 MRHNA and CDR2 SNTAGT. The CDR3 DNA follows: TGTGCCAGCAGCCTTACAGGGGATAACACCGGGGAGCTGTTTTTT. It yields the protein CASSLTGDNTGELFF.

The V gene is TRBV4-1, the J gene TRBJ1-2; the match to TRBD1 covers 7 bases. The CDR3 runs 13 residues. Trimming cost V 2 bases and J 3 bases; bases outside gene matches: 0. Germline assignment: CDR1 MGHRA and CDR2 YSYEKL. The DNA for the CDR3 is TGCGCCAGCAGCCAACAGGGGGACTATGGCTACACCTTC. Translating it yields CASSQQGDYGYTF.

CDR3 loop: CASTGRATNEAFF. In DNA, the CDR3 is TGTGCCAGCACAGGCAGGGCCACAAATGAAGCTTTCTTT. The genes are TRBV2 and TRBJ1-1; a weak D match, TRBD1 (5 bases). Germline values: CDR1 SNHLY, CDR2 FYNNEI. Trimming shortened V by 7 bases and J by 7 bases, and 16 bases separated the two germline ends. The CDR3 is made up of 13 amino acids.

The chain combines TRBV19 with TRBJ1-2, with a weak D call TRBD1 (6 bases). CDR3 size: 15 residues. Trimming shortened V by 3 bases and J by 11 bases, and 22 bases separated the two germline ends. Germline loops: CDR1 LNHDA, CDR2 SQIVND (reference sequence). The CDR3 loop reads CASSMGAAGDIEYTF. The CDR3 coding sequence is TGTGCCAGTAGTATGGGGGCCGCAGGGGATATCGAGTACACCTTC. The entire variable domain, with the rest obtained from reference TRBV19 and TRBJ1-2, is as follows: DGGITQSPKYLFRKEGQNVTLSCEQNLNHDAMYWYRQDPGQGLRLIYYSQIVNDFQKGDIAEGYSVSREKKESFPLTVTSAQKNPTAFYLCASSMGAAGDIEYTFGSGTRLTVV.

This clone was counted only a few times. J is TRBJ1-1 and V is TRBV13, with D unclear. The germline V gene has CDR1 PRHDT and CDR2 FYEKMQ (reference sequence). The CDR3 consists of 17 residues. V lost 2 bases and J lost 0, with 16 bases in between. CDR3 residues: CASSLKAAAGMNTEAFF. The CDR3, as DNA: TGTGCCAGCAGCTTAAAGGCCGCGGCGGGGATGAACACTGAAGCTTTCTTT. The full variable domain, rest sourced from reference TRBV13 and TRBJ1-1, is AAGVIQSPRHLIKEKRETATLKCYPIPRHDTVYWYQQGPGQDPQFLISFYEKMQSDKGSIPDRFSAQQFSDYHSELNMSSLELGDSALYFCASSLKAAAGMNTEAFFGQGTRLTVV.

V and J are TRBV5-1 and TRBJ1-1, with D possibly being TRBD1 (5 bases). The CDR3 contains 15 residues. Per the germline V gene, CDR1 is SGHRS and CDR2 is YFSETQ. V lost 5 bases and J 0 bases, leaving 14 bases between the germline ends. The CDR3 nucleotides are TGCGCCAGCAGTCTTACCCAGGGAATGAACACTGAAGCTTTCTTT. This codes for CASSLTQGMNTEAFF.

This clone was found a few times. The chain links TRBV4-3 to TRBJ2-3, with TRBD2 matching over 8 bases. CDR1 and CDR2 from the germline V gene are LGHNA and YSLEER. This CDR3 contains 17 residues. The V segment lost 1 base and the J segment 2 bases; nucleotides outside the gene matches: 8. This CDR3 reads CASSQVLAGSLTDTQYF. For the CDR3, the DNA is TGCGCCAGCAGCCAAGTGTTAGCGGGATCTCTCACAGATACGCAGTATTTT.

V and J are TRBV18 and TRBJ2-5; TRBD1 matches at 9 bases. Trimming took 1 base from V and 5 from J; bases not matched to a gene: 2. Per the germline V gene, CDR1 is KGHSH and CDR2 is LQKENI. The CDR3 contains 14 residues. As DNA, the CDR3 is TGTGCCAGCTCACCACGACAGGGGGTGGAGACCCAGTACTTC. Its translation is CASSPRQGVETQYF.

The rearrangement links TRBV28 to TRBJ2-3; D is possibly TRBD2 (6 bases). The CDR3 length is 14 residues. Looked up from germline, CDR1 is MDHEN and CDR2 is SYDVKM. V lost 5 bases to trimming and J lost 8 bases, with 17 bases between them. The DNA for the CDR3 is TGTGCCAGCAGTCCCCGGGGGTCCACGGGTACGCAGTATTTT. It is translated as CASSPRGSTGTQYF.

The rearrangement links TRBV19 to TRBJ2-3; TRBD2 matches 9 bases. Germline trimming cut 1 base from V and 4 bases from J; bases unmatched to any gene: 6. Per germline, CDR1 LNHDA and CDR2 SQIVND (reference sequence). The CDR3 is 16 amino acids. CDR3 sequence: CASSIVWGLAPDTQYF. The CDR3 DNA follows: TGTGCCAGTAGTATAGTTTGGGGACTAGCCCCAGATACGCAGTATTTT.

The chain employs TRBV5-6 and TRBJ2-2, with D perhaps TRBD2 (6 bases). The CDR3 contains 16 residues. V was cut by 2 bases and J by 5 bases, with 16 bases left in between. Germline V gene data show CDR1 as SGHDT and CDR2 as YYEEEE. CDR3 residues: CASSFGGGSGTGELFF. CDR3 DNA sequence: TGTGCCAGCAGCTTCGGAGGAGGGTCGGGGACCGGGGAGCTGTTTTTT. Combining the CDR3 with reference TRBV5-6 and TRBJ2-2 gives the whole variable domain DAGVTQSPTHLIKTRGQQVTLRCSPKSGHDTVSWYQQALGQGPQFIFQYYEEEERQRGNFPDRFSGHQFPNYSSELNVNALLLGDSALYLCASSFGGGSGTGELFFGEGSRLTVL.

CDR3 bases: TGTGCCAGCTACGGGAGGGGGGCGAACACTGAAGCTTTCTTT. It is translated as CASYGRGANTEAFF. This sequence joins TRBV2 and TRBJ1-1, with D perhaps matching TRBD1 (6 bases). CDR3 length equals 14 residues. In germline, CDR1 is SNHLY, CDR2 FYNNEI. Deletions cut 8 bases from V and 1 base from J, with 14 bases between. Drawing the rest from reference TRBV2 and TRBJ1-1, the complete variable domain is EPEVTQTPSHQVTQMGQEVILRCVPISNHLYFYWYRQILGQKVEFLVSFYNNEISEKSEIFDDQFSVERPDGSNFTLKIRSTKLEDSAMYFCASYGRGANTEAFFGQGTRLTVV.

This clone showed up just a few times. V is TRBV7-2 and J is TRBJ2-2; TRBD2 matches 10 bases. Germline CDR1 and CDR2: SGHTA and FQGNSA. This CDR3 comprises 16 residues. Trimming took 2 bases from V and 6 from J; bases not matched to a gene: 6. CDR3 sequence: CASSLLGLAGAGELFF. CDR3 DNA sequence: TGTGCCAGCAGCTTACTGGGTCTAGCGGGAGCCGGGGAGCTGTTTTTT.

V gene TRBV13 combines with J gene TRBJ2-5; D is perhaps TRBD1 (5 bases). V lost 4 bases to trimming and J lost 1 base, with 7 bases between them. This CDR3 is built from 13 residues. CDR1 PRHDT and CDR2 FYEKMQ come from the germline V gene (reference sequence). CDR3 sequence (DNA): TGTGCCAGCAGCTCACAGGTCCAAGAGACCCAGTACTTC. It translates to CASSSQVQETQYF. The whole variable domain, remainder taken from reference TRBV13 and TRBJ2-5, is AAGVIQSPRHLIKEKRETATLKCYPIPRHDTVYWYQQGPGQDPQFLISFYEKMQSDKGSIPDRFSAQQFSDYHSELNMSSLELGDSALYFCASSSQVQETQYFGPGTRLLVL.

This clone was picked up a small number of times. Other nucleotide sequences from this sample produce the same CDR3. The chain combines TRBV6-5 with TRBJ1-1; possible D gene TRBD1, 6 bases. This CDR3 spans 14 amino acids. Germline V gene data show CDR1 as MNHEY and CDR2 as SVGAGI. V gave up 5 bases and J gave up 1 base, with 11 bases separating them. For the CDR3, the DNA is TGTGCCAGCAGTCAAAGCAGGGGGAACACTGAAGCTTTCTTT. The encoded protein is CASSQSRGNTEAFF.

The chain has TRBV2 and TRBJ2-7, with D maybe TRBD1 (6 bases). V dropped 9 bases and J dropped 3 bases, with 12 bases sitting between them. Germline V lookup: CDR1 SNHLY, CDR2 FYNNEI. This CDR3 has 12 residues. CDR3 DNA: TGTGCCAGTAGGGGGTTCGGCTACGAGCAGTACTTC. Its protein is CASRGFGYEQYF.

This clone has more than one count but fewer than ten. The chain is built from TRBV4-3 and TRBJ2-7; D is unclear. This CDR3 spans 17 amino acids. V was trimmed by 0 bases and J by 3 bases, leaving 18 bases between them. Germline-derived CDR1 and CDR2 are LGHNA and YSLEER. DNA of the CDR3: TGCGCCAGCAGCCAAGATCTTGCCCTGGCGGCAGTCTACGAGCAGTACTTC. Protein: CASSQDLALAAVYEQYF.

In this sample, this clone turned up once. The chain recombines TRBV18 with TRBJ1-1; TRBD1 matches at 10 bases. From germline, CDR1 is KGHSH and CDR2 LQKENI. The CDR3 runs to 17 residues. V was clipped by 0 bases and J by 3 bases; unmatched bases: 7. As DNA, the CDR3 is TGTGCCAGCTCACCACCGCGACAGGGGGCGAGGGACACTGAAGCTTTCTTT. Translating gives CASSPPRQGARDTEAFF.

This sequence joins TRBV5-4 and TRBJ2-6, with D tentatively TRBD2 (5 bases). This CDR3 has 15 residues. V lost 0 bases to trimming and J lost 2 bases, with 6 bases between them. CDR1 and CDR2 (germline): SGHNT, YYREEE (reference sequence). The CDR3 sequence: CASSLAGTGANVLTF. CDR3 in DNA: TGTGCCAGCAGCTTGGCGGGGACTGGGGCCAACGTCCTGACTTTC.

This CDR3 is CASSEALGSGSTDTQYF. DNA of the CDR3: TGTGCCAGCAGTGAAGCGCTTGGTAGCGGGAGCACAGATACGCAGTATTTT. V is TRBV6-1 and J is TRBJ2-3; 7 bases map to TRBD2. Trimming took 0 bases from V and 0 from J; bases not matched to a gene: 6. Germline V gene data show CDR1 as MNHNS and CDR2 as SASEGT. The CDR3 loop spans 17 amino acids.

Turning to this clone: A read error may account for a junction end that differs from germline. The V call is TRBV7-2, the J call TRBJ2-2; 7 positions match TRBD1. The V gene's germline CDR1 is SGHTA and CDR2 FQGNSA. This CDR3 spans 15 amino acids. The CDR3 sequence: CASSSGTVHTEELFF. The CDR3 bases are TGTGCCAGCAGCTCCGGGACAGTCCACACCGAGGAGCTGTTTTTT.

V usage is TRBV10-3 and J usage is TRBJ1-1; no definite D call. Trimming pared 2 bases from V and 7 bases from J, leaving 8 bases between. The CDR3 is made up of 12 amino acids. Germline V lookup: CDR1 ENHRY, CDR2 SYGVKD. This chain's CDR3 is CAISEETFEAFF. The DNA of the CDR3 is TGTGCCATCAGTGAGGAGACATTTGAAGCTTTCTTT.